This T cell receptor (beta chain) was found in a study of human T cells and chemical hapten exposure. Background on the study: Reading of the patch tests, which applied 0.01% DPC to the upper back, occurred at 6 days. Study-wide results and limits: As patch test score rose, PT1 expanded TCR counts tended to rise as well.

This clonotype appeared a few times. Its antigen is as yet unknown. This sample's time point: patch test 1, 2 weeks after DPC sensitization. Noted treatment: therapeutic diphenylcyclopropenone sensitization with weekly scalp DPC. Venepuncture was done earlier than the placement of each patch test. Each donor was an alopecia patient between 18 and 70 years of age who qualified for DPC. MiXCR was run by TCRdb on the RACE reads, yielding one entry per CDR3 protein. The sample holds about 120,000 distinct CDR3 sequences; approximately 13% are singletons and the top ten take approximately 0.89%. The V gene end was trimmed by 5 bases and the J gene end by 4 bases; junction bases not matched to a gene: 8. CDR3 length: 14 amino acids. Germline CDR1 and CDR2: SGHAT and FQNNGV.

Specimen: whole blood, collected in connection with sensitization to the hapten diphenylcyclopropenone (DPC). This chain links TRBV11-2 with TRBJ2-7; TRBD1 aligns across 7 bases. The receptor was derived from a young man with alopecia areata. Some clones in this sample may be carry-over from other donors' samples. The CDR3 spells CASSLYRDSYEQYF. CDR3 sequence (DNA): TGTGCCAGCAGCCTATACCGGGACAGTTACGAGCAGTACTTC.